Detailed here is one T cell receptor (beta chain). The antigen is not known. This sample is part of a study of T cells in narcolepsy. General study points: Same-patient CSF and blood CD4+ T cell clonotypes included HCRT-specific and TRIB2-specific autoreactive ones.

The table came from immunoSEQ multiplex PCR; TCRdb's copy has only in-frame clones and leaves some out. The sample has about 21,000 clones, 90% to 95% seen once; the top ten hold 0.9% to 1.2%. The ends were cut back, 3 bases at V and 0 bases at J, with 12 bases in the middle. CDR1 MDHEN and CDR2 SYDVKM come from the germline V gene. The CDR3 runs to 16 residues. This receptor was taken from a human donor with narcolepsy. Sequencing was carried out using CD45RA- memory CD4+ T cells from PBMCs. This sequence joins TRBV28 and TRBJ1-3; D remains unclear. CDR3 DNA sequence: TGTGCCAGCAGTTTCAAGAAGGGCGACTCTGGAAACACCATATATTTT. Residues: CASSFKKGDSGNTIYF.